These 7 T cell receptor beta chains were all obtained from the same sample, sequenced in a study of Graves' ophthalmopathy and Graves' hyperthyroidism. Amplification of the TCR beta CDR3 regions used RNA transcripts (as template). The workflow started with a first-round RT-PCR run with HTBI primers and then moved on to a second-round multiplex PCR. TCRdb redid the calling of the multiplex PCR reads with MiXCR, one entry per CDR3 protein. This table has roughly 500,000 distinct CDR3 sequences, around an eighth appearing once. Sequenced input: blood. The receptors were gathered from a woman aged 25 to 39 with Graves' ophthalmopathy.

A remark on this clonotype: One base away lies a much larger clone, so this may be a sequencing read error. This chain links TRBV28 with TRBJ2-7; tentatively, D is TRBD2 (6 bases). Trimming stripped 6 bases from V and 0 bases from J, with 9 bases between. CDR1 and CDR2 from the germline V gene are MDHEN and SYDVKM. This CDR3 spans 13 amino acids. CDR3 region: CASRGGASYEQYF. The CDR3, as DNA: TGTGCCAGCAGAGGCGGGGCCTCCTACGAGCAGTACTTC. The full variable domain, in which reference TRBV28 and TRBJ2-7 provide the parts outside the CDR3, is DVKVTQSSRYLVKRTGEKVFLECVQDMDHENMFWYRQDPGLGLRLIYFSYDVKMKEKGDIPEGYSVSREKKERFSLILESASTNQTSMYLCASRGGASYEQYFGPGTRLTVT.

This clonotype came up many times. The chain combines TRBV15 with TRBJ1-1, with 9 nucleotides matching TRBD1. The CDR3 has 14 residues. Trimming removed 11 bases from V and 4 bases from J; junction bases left unmatched: 11. Germline loops: CDR1 LNHNV, CDR2 YYDKDF (reference sequence). The CDR3 DNA sequence: TGTGCCGCCAATAACAGGGACAGGGTCACTGAAGCTTTCTTT. Translation: CAANNRDRVTEAFF.

This clonotype was counted ten times or more. The chain joins TRBV2 to TRBJ2-7, with D perhaps TRBD1 (5 bases). V was trimmed by 6 bases and J by 4 bases, leaving 16 bases between them. Looked up from germline, CDR1 is SNHLY and CDR2 is FYNNEI. This CDR3 is 14 amino acids long. CDR3 loop: CASRPNKRGYEQYF. The CDR3 region has the DNA TGTGCCAGCAGGCCAAACAAAAGGGGTTACGAGCAGTACTTC.

In its sample, this clonotype was seen many times. V is TRBV2 and J is TRBJ1-5; 7 nucleotides agree with TRBD1. The germline CDR1 and CDR2 sequences are SNHLY and FYNNEI. The CDR3 loop spans 12 amino acids. V shed 7 bases and J 5 bases; nucleotides not matched to a gene: 2. This CDR3 reads CASNRGDQPQHF. The CDR3 nucleotides are TGTGCCAGCAACAGGGGCGATCAGCCCCAGCATTTT.

This clonotype showed up many times. The chain uses TRBV30 and TRBJ1-5; D might be TRBD1 (6 bases). The V end was cut by 2 bases, the J end by 8 bases, with 16 bases between. From germline, CDR1 is GTSNPN and CDR2 SVGIG (reference sequence). This CDR3 spans 14 amino acids. The CDR3 DNA follows: TGTGCCTGGAGTATGGTACAGGGATCGGAGCCCCAGCATTTT. Amino acid sequence: CAWSMVQGSEPQHF.

Here the CDR3 reads CASKPKPYSNQPQHF. The CDR3 bases are TGTGCCAGCAAGCCAAAGCCCTATAGCAATCAGCCCCAGCATTTT. The V gene is TRBV27, the J gene TRBJ1-5; D is undetermined. Trimming stripped 7 bases from V and 0 bases from J, with 13 bases between. The CDR3 loop spans 15 amino acids. Germline assignment: CDR1 MNHEY and CDR2 SMNVEV (reference sequence).

The rearrangement uses TRBV30 and TRBJ1-1; 9 positions agree with TRBD1. The CDR3 consists of 15 residues. Trimming at V came to 0 bases and at J to 5 bases, leaving 7 bases not matched to a gene. The germline CDR1 and CDR2 sequences are GTSNPN and SVGIG (reference sequence). CDR3 protein: CAWSVENRGPTEAFF. CDR3 nucleotide sequence: TGTGCCTGGAGTGTCGAGAACAGGGGGCCGACTGAAGCTTTCTTT.